This T cell receptor (beta chain) was captured by sequencing in a study of blood T cell repertoires in COVID-19. The protocol was immunoSEQ multiplex PCR, while the TCRdb copy is restricted to in-frame clones and leaves out a portion. The data show some 150,000 clones, 85% seen once. Allocation to cohorts depended on clinical history reported by the participants. Recovered status applied to Cohort 3 donors who had two consecutive negative PCRs. It also applied to those with clearance or with symptom resolution. This receptor was taken from a middle-aged woman who had recovered from COVID-19. The sample was PBMCs or T cells enriched from blood (not recorded which).

Written as DNA, the CDR3 is TGTGCCAGCAGCTTAAGGGGCGGAACTGGGAGGACTGAAGCTTTCTTT. Encoded protein: CASSLRGGTGRTEAFF. This sequence joins TRBV7-9 and TRBJ1-1, with a weak D call TRBD1 (5 bases). The V gene's germline CDR1 is SEHNR and CDR2 FQNEAQ (reference sequence). The CDR3 has 16 residues. Trimming removed 2 bases at V and 5 bases at J, with 18 bases between.